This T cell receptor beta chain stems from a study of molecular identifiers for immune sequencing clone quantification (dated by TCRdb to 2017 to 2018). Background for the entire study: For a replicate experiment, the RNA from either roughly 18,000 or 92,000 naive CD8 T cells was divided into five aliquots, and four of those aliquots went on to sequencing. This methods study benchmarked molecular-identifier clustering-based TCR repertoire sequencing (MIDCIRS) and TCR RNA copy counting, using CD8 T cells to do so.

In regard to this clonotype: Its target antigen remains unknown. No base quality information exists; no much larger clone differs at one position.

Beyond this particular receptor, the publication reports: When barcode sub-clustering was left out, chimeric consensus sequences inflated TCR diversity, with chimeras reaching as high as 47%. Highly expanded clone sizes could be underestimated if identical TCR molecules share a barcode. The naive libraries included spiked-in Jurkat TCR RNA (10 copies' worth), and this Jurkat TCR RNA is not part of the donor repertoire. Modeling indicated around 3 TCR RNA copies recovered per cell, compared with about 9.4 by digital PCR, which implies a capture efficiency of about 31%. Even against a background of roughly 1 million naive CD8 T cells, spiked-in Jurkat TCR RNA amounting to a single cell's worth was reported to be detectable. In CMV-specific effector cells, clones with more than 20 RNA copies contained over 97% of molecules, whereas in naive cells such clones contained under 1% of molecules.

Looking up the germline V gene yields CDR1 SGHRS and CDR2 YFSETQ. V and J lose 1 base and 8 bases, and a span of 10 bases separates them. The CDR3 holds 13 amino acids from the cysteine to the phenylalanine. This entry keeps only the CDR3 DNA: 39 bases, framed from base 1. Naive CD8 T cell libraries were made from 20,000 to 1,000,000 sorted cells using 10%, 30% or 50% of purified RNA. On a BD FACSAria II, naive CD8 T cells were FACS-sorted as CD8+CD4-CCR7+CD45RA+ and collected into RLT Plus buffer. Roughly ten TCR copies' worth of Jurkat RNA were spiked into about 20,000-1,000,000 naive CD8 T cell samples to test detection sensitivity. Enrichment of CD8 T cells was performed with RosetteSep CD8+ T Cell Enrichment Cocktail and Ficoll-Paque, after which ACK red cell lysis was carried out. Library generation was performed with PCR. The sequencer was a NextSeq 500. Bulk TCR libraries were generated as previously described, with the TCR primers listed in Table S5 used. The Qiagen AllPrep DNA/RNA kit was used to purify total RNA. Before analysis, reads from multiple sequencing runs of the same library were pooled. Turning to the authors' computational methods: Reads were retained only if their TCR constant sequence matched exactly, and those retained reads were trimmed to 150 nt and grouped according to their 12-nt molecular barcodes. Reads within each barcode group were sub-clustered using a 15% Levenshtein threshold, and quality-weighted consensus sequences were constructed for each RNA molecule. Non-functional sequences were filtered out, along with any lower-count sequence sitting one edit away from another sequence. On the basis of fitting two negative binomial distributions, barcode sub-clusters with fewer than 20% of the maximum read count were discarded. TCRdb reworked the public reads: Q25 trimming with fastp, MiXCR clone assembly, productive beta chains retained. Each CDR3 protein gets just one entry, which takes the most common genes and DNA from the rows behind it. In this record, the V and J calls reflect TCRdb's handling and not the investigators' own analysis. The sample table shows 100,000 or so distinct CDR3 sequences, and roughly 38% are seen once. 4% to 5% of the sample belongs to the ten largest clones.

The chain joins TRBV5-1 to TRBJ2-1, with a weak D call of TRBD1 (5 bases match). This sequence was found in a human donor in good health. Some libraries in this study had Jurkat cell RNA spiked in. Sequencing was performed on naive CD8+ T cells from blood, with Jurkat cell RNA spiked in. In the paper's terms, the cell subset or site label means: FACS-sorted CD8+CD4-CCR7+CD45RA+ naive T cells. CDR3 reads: CASSLSRDDEQFF. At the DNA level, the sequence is TGCGCCAGCAGCTTGTCCAGGGATGATGAGCAGTTCTTC.